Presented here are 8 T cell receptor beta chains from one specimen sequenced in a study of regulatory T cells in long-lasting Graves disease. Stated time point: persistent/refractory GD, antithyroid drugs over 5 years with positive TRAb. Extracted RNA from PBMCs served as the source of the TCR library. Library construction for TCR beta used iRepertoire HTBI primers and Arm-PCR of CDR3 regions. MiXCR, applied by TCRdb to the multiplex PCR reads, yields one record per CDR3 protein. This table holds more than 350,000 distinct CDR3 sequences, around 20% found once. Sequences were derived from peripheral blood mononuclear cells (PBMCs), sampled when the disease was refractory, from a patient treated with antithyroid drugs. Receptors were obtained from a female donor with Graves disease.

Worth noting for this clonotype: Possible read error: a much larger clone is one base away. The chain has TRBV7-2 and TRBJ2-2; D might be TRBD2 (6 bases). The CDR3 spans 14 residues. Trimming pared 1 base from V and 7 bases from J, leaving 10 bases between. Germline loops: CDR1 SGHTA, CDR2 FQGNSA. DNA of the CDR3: TGTGCCAGCAGCTTAGGACTAGTAGGCGGGGAGCTGTTTTTT. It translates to CASSLGLVGGELFF.

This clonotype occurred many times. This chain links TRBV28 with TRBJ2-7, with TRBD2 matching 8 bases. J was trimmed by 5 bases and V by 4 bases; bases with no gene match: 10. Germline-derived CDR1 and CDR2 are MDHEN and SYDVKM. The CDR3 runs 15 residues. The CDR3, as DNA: TGTGCCAGCAGTTCTCCCGGGACTAGGAGGGACGAGCAGTACTTC. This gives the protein CASSSPGTRRDEQYF.

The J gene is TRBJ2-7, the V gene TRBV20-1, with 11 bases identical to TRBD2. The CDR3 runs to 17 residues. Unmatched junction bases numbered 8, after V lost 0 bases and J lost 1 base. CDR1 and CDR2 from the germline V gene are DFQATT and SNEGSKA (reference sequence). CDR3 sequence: CSARDLGLAVGSYEQYF. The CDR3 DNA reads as TGCAGTGCTAGAGATTTGGGACTAGCGGTGGGGTCCTACGAGCAGTACTTC.

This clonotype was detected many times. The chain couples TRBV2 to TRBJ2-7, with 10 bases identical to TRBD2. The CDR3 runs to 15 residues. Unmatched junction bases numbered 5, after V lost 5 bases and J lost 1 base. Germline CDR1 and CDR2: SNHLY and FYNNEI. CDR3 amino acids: CASSHPGLASYEQYF. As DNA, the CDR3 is TGTGCCAGCAGTCACCCGGGACTAGCGTCCTACGAGCAGTACTTC.

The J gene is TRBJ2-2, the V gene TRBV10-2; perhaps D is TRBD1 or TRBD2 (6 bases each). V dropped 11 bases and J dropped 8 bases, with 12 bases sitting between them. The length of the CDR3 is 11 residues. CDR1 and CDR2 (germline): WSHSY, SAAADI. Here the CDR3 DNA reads TGCGCCCTCCGGGGGCCGGGGGAGCTGTTTTTT. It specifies CALRGPGELFF.

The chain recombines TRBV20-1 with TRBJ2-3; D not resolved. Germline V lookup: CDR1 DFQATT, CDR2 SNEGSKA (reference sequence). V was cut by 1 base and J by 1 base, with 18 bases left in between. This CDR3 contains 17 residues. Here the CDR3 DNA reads TGCAGTGCTAGAGTTGAGTTTTTGTCTGACGGCACAGATACGCAGTATTTT. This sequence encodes CSARVEFLSDGTDTQYF.

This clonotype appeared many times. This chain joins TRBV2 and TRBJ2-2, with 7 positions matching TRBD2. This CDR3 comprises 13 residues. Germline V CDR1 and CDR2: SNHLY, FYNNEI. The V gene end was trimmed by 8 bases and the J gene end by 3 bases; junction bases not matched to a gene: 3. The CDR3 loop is CASRTSDTGELFF. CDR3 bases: TGTGCCAGCCGAACTAGCGACACCGGGGAGCTGTTTTTT.

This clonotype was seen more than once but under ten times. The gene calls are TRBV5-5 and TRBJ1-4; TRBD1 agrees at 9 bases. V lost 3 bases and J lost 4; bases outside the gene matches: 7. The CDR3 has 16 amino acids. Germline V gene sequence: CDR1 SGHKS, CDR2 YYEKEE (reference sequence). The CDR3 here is CASSSGQGPRNEKLFF. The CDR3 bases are TGTGCCAGCAGCTCCGGACAGGGGCCGCGTAATGAAAAACTGTTTTTT.